This is a list of T cell receptor beta chains from one sample in a study of neurological immune-mediated disorders. Each CDR3 protein is one row after TCRdb ran MiXCR on the 5' RACE reads. The sample has tens of thousands of distinct CDR3 sequences, about 4% seen once. Sequenced sample: PBMCs. The receptor set was obtained from a man aged 30-40 years with multiple sclerosis. Each CDR3 is given with its conserved first and last residue. D genes are given only for firm matches. Rows give clone size only sometimes, using once, few, many, or a class for an expanded clone.

>TRBD1|many|TRBJ1-2|TRBV12-3/TRBV12-4
TGTGCCAGCAGCCTAGGACAGGGGGCAGGTGGCTACACCTTC
CASSLGQGAGGYTF
>NA|many|TRBJ2-3|TRBV7-2
TGTGCCAGCAGCGGATGGAAGGGGGGCCCAGATACGCAGTATTTT
CASSGWKGGPDTQYF
>NA|many|TRBJ2-7|TRBV10-3
TGTGCCATCAGTGAGTCGGCTCTGAGGGGGAACGAGCAGTACTTC
CAISESALRGNEQYF
>NA|many|TRBJ1-1|TRBV5-1
TGCGCCAGCAGCTTCGGGGGACAACTCATGAACACTGAAGCTTTCTTT
CASSFGGQLMNTEAFF
>NA|medium-sized|TRBJ1-2|TRBV20-1
TGCAGTGCTAGAAAACAGGATTCACTTGGCTACACCTTC
CSARKQDSLGYTF
>NA|many|TRBJ2-7|TRBV6-2/TRBV6-3
TGTGCCAGCAGTTACCGGGACACCTACGAGCAGTACTTC
CASSYRDTYEQYF
>TRBD2|many|TRBJ2-2|TRBV6-4
TGTGCCAGCAGTGACGGGACTAGCCAAGGGGAGCTGTTTTTT
CASSDGTSQGELFF
>NA|few|TRBJ2-5|TRBV5-1
TGCGCCAGCAGCGGAGGAGGCCTAGAGACCCAGTACTTC
CASSGGGLETQYF
>NA|many|TRBJ2-1|TRBV7-2
TGTGCCAGCAGCCGTTCTTACAATGAGCAGTTCTTC
CASSRSYNEQFF
>NA|many|TRBJ2-5|TRBV6-5
TGTGCCAGCAGTTACGGGATTAGGCCTGGTGAGACCCAGTACTTC
CASSYGIRPGETQYF
>TRBD1|few|TRBJ1-2|TRBV6-6
TGTGCCAGCAGTTACTCTGGGACAGCCTCTAACTATGGCTACACCTTC
CASSYSGTASNYGYTF
>NA|many|TRBJ2-2|TRBV10-3
TGTGCCATCAATCAGGGTCCCGGGGAGCTGTTTTTT
CAINQGPGELFF
>TRBD1|many|TRBJ1-4|TRBV5-1
TGCGCCAGCGGTTTGGGACAGACACCGAGTAATGAAAAACTGTTTTTT
CASGLGQTPSNEKLFF
>NA|many|TRBJ1-5|TRBV5-5
TGTGCCAGCAGCCAAGGACCCAATCAGCCCCAGCATTTT
CASSQGPNQPQHF
>TRBD2|many|TRBJ2-7|TRBV5-1
TGCGCCAGCAGCTTCCGGGGGGGATACGAGCAGTACTTC
CASSFRGGYEQYF
>NA|many|TRBJ2-3|TRBV7-8
TGTGCCAGCAGCATTCAGGTCACAGATACGCAGTATTTT
CASSIQVTDTQYF
>NA|NA|TRBJ2-7|TRBV5-1
TGCGCCAGCAGCCGAACCGGGACGTCCTCCTACGAGCAGTACTTC
CASSRTGTSSYEQYF
>TRBD1|many|TRBJ2-7|TRBV12-3/TRBV12-4
TGTGCCAGCAGTTTAACACCCGGGACAGGGAAGTACGAGCAGTACTTC
CASSLTPGTGKYEQYF
>NA|many|TRBJ2-7|TRBV18
TGTGCCAGCTCACCAAAGGCAGGGGCACTCTACGAGCAGTACTTC
CASSPKAGALYEQYF
>NA|many|TRBJ2-3|TRBV5-1
TGCGCCAGCAGCTTTACGGGAACAGATACGCAGTATTTT
CASSFTGTDTQYF
>NA|NA|TRBJ1-5|TRBV5-1
TGCGCCAGCAGCTTGACCGGGAGGGGCCTCCAGCCCCAGAATTTT
CASSLTGRGLQPQNF
>TRBD1|many|TRBJ2-1|TRBV9
TGTGCCAGCAGCCGGGACAGGGACCTCAATGAGCAGTTCTTC
CASSRDRDLNEQFF
>TRBD1|many|TRBJ1-4|TRBV12-3/TRBV12-4
TGTGCCAGCAGTCGCACCGCTACAGGGGGGGAAAAACTGTTTTTT
CASSRTATGGEKLFF
>NA|many|TRBJ1-1|TRBV7-2
TGTGCCAGCAGCTTATCCTTGAACACTGAAGCTTTCTTT
CASSLSLNTEAFF
>NA|many|TRBJ1-5|TRBV19
TGTGCCAGTAGTGGAAGGACTGATCAGCCCCAGCATTTT
CASSGRTDQPQHF
>TRBD1|many|TRBJ1-1|TRBV5-5
TGTGCCAGCAGCACGGGACAGGGGTACTTAGGCACTGAAGCTTTCTTT
CASSTGQGYLGTEAFF
>NA|many|TRBJ1-1|TRBV12-3/TRBV12-4
TGTGCCAGCAGGACACAGTCTGAAGCTTTCTTT
CASRTQSEAFF
>NA|many|TRBJ2-7|TRBV27
TGTGCCAGCAGTGGACTCCTCGGAAGGCAGTACTTC
CASSGLLGRQYF
>NA|many|TRBJ2-7|TRBV24-1
TGTGCCACCAGTGTTTCTGGGGGCTACGAGCAGTACTTC
CATSVSGGYEQYF
>TRBD2|many|TRBJ2-3|TRBV29-1
TGCAGCGCTACCAGGGGACTAGGGTCGAATACGCAGTATTTT
CSATRGLGSNTQYF
>NA|many|TRBJ2-2|TRBV15
TGTGCCACCAGCAGAGATCTGGTGGCGGGTCTCGGGTACGGGGAGCTGTTTTTT
CATSRDLVAGLGYGELFF
>TRBD1|many|TRBJ1-5|TRBV20-1
TGCAGTGCAACGACAGGGGGCAATCAGCCCCAGAATTTT
CSATTGGNQPQNF
>NA|few|TRBJ2-7|TRBV7-9
TGTGCCAGCAGCTTAGGTCAGGGCATCGAGCAGTACTTC
CASSLGQGIEQYF